The 27 T cell receptor beta chains below all came from one sample that was sequenced in a study of sequential checkpoint blockade in melanoma. TCRdb's table, derived via immunoSEQ multiplex PCR, lists solely in-frame clones and lacks some. The sample yields around 39,000 clones, 70% to 90% seen once. Regarding treatment: randomized to nivolumab then ipilimumab (arm A) or the reverse (arm B). The sequenced sample was CD8+ T cells sorted from blood (inferred from file names), obtained from a patient given nivolumab and ipilimumab in sequence. The source of these receptors is a human donor with melanoma.

This clone was found once. This rearrangement joins TRBV6-5 to TRBJ2-2; 9 nucleotides agree with TRBD2. The V and J ends lost 0 bases and 6 bases, in that order; junction bases with no gene match: 2. The CDR3 sequence is 15 residues long. Per the germline V gene, CDR1 is MNHEY and CDR2 is SVGAGI. Here the CDR3 reads CASSYSAGGAGELFF. CDR3 in DNA: TGTGCCAGCAGTTACTCGGCGGGAGGGGCCGGGGAGCTGTTTTTT.

The chain uses TRBV29-1 and TRBJ1-2, with TRBD1 matching over 8 bases. The CDR3 runs to 12 residues. J lost 8 bases, V lost 6 bases, and 8 bases had no gene match. CDR1 SQVTM and CDR2 ANQGSEA come from the germline V gene. CDR3 residues: CSVPQGAWGYTF. DNA for the CDR3: TGCAGCGTCCCTCAGGGGGCTTGGGGCTACACCTTC.

The gene calls are TRBV15 and TRBJ1-4; no definite D call. The V gene's germline CDR1 is LNHNV and CDR2 YYDKDF (reference sequence). The CDR3 has 16 residues. Deletions cut 4 bases from V and 5 bases from J, with 17 bases between. CDR3 protein: CATSTNLGGINEKLFF. The CDR3 nucleotides read TGTGCCACCAGCACGAACCTAGGAGGGATAAATGAAAAACTGTTTTTT.

The chain joins TRBV7-3 to TRBJ2-1; 8 bases fit TRBD2. Germline CDR1 and CDR2: SGHTA and FQGTGA. The CDR3 sequence is 14 residues long. V was pared by 5 bases and J by 8 bases, with 8 bases of the junction left unmatched. For the CDR3, the DNA is TGTGCCAGCAGCCCGGGACTAGTAGATCATGAGCAGTTCTTC. Translated, it gives CASSPGLVDHEQFF.

The chain links TRBV29-1 to TRBJ2-3; 9 bases match TRBD2. In germline, CDR1 is SQVTM, CDR2 ANQGSEA. The CDR3 covers 16 residues. V lost 4 bases and J lost 4; bases outside the gene matches: 12. The chain's CDR3 is CSVGGESGRTADTQYF. Written as DNA, the CDR3 is TGCAGCGTTGGGGGGGAGAGCGGGAGGACGGCAGATACGCAGTATTTT.

This sequence joins TRBV10-3 and TRBJ2-3; TRBD2 agrees at 8 bases. The ends lost 11 bases at V and 1 base at J; junction bases unmatched: 8. Germline CDR1 ENHRY, CDR2 SYGVKD. This CDR3 is built from 14 residues. The CDR3 DNA sequence: TGTGCCGTCACGGGGGGGCTAGGCACAGATACGCAGTATTTT. Protein sequence: CAVTGGLGTDTQYF.

The gene calls are TRBV28 and TRBJ2-5, with 12 nucleotides matching TRBD2. This CDR3 spans 16 amino acids. CDR1 and CDR2 (germline): MDHEN, SYDVKM. The V gene end was trimmed by 2 bases and the J gene end by 1 base; junction bases not matched to a gene: 2. The CDR3 DNA reads as TGTGCCAGCAGTTTAAGGACTAGCGGGACCCAAGAGACCCAGTACTTC. It specifies CASSLRTSGTQETQYF.

J is TRBJ1-5 and V is TRBV7-9; the D gene is possibly TRBD1 (5 bases). V was trimmed by 5 bases and J by 2 bases, leaving 10 bases between them. The CDR3 length is 14 residues. Germline lookup yields CDR1 SEHNR and CDR2 FQNEAQ (reference sequence). The CDR3 loop is CASSPGGGNQPQHF. For the CDR3, the DNA is TGTGCCAGCAGCCCCGGGGGTGGCAATCAGCCCCAGCATTTT.

This rearrangement joins TRBV7-9 to TRBJ1-1; possible D gene TRBD1, 6 bases. Germline CDR1 SEHNR, CDR2 FQNEAQ (reference sequence). The CDR3 runs to 16 residues. The germline V and J ends were trimmed by 2 bases and 4 bases, with 17 bases remaining between them. This CDR3 reads CASSLWAGTFATEAFF. The CDR3 nucleotides read TGTGCCAGCAGCTTATGGGCAGGGACATTCGCCACTGAAGCTTTCTTT.

The chain recombines TRBV5-1 with TRBJ1-1; TRBD1 matches at 7 bases. This CDR3 region has 15 residues. Trimming cost V 0 bases and J 5 bases; bases outside gene matches: 7. Germline V gene sequence: CDR1 SGHRS, CDR2 YFSETQ. CDR3 amino acids: CASSLEGGSRTEAFF. The DNA of the CDR3 is TGCGCCAGCAGCTTGGAAGGGGGCTCAAGAACTGAAGCTTTCTTT.

This clone showed up just a few times. V gene TRBV2 combines with J gene TRBJ1-5, with TRBD1 matching over 9 bases. CDR1 and CDR2 from the germline V gene are SNHLY and FYNNEI. The V and J ends lost 5 bases and 5 bases, in that order; junction bases with no gene match: 7. There are 15 residues in the CDR3. DNA of the CDR3: TGTGCCAGCAGTTACCGGGACAGGGTAGATCAGCCCCAGCATTTT. This sequence encodes CASSYRDRVDQPQHF.

The chain has TRBV5-4 and TRBJ2-7, with 8 bases lining up with TRBD1. Trimming took 4 bases from V and 2 from J; bases not matched to a gene: 8. This CDR3 contains 15 residues. The V gene's germline CDR1 is SGHNT and CDR2 YYREEE (reference sequence). The CDR3 spells CASSVRDRPTYEQYF. CDR3 coding DNA: TGTGCCAGCAGCGTCCGGGACAGGCCAACCTACGAGCAGTACTTC.

The chain couples TRBV2 to TRBJ1-5, with 10 bases lining up with TRBD1. This CDR3 comprises 17 residues. The germline V gene encodes CDR1 SNHLY and CDR2 FYNNEI. Trimming took 8 bases from V and 1 from J; bases not matched to a gene: 11. CDR3 sequence (DNA): TGTGCCAGCGGGTTCGACAGGGGGCGATCGAGCAATCAGCCCCAGCATTTT. This encodes CASGFDRGRSSNQPQHF.

DNA for the CDR3: TGTGCCAGCAGCCAGACTAGCGGGAAGGACGTTGAGACCCAGTACTTC. This gives the protein CASSQTSGKDVETQYF. The V and J genes are TRBV5-6 and TRBJ2-5; 11 nucleotides agree with TRBD2. The CDR3 is 16 amino acids. The germline V gene has CDR1 SGHDT and CDR2 YYEEEE. After removal of 4 bases from V and 5 bases from J, the junction contained 10 bases not matched to a gene.

This chain connects TRBV6-6 to TRBJ1-5, with TRBD1 identical over 8 bases. V dropped 5 bases and J dropped 6; count of bases not matched to a gene: 12. Germline CDR1 reads MNHNY; CDR2 reads SVGAGI (reference sequence). The CDR3 has 16 residues. As DNA, the CDR3 is TGTGCCAGCAGTCGGACAGGGAGAGTTCGAGGTCAGCCCCAGCATTTT. Its translation: CASSRTGRVRGQPQHF.

This chain connects TRBV28 to TRBJ1-5, with 9 positions matching TRBD1. The V segment lost 3 bases and the J segment 2 bases; nucleotides outside the gene matches: 14. The CDR3 runs 19 residues. Germline CDR1 MDHEN, CDR2 SYDVKM. The DNA for the CDR3 is TGTGCCAGCAGTTTCCTCGCGGGGACAGGGTTTGAGGGCAATCAGCCCCAGCATTTT. This sequence encodes CASSFLAGTGFEGNQPQHF.

This clone has only a few counts. The CDR3, as DNA: TGTGCCAGCAGCCAGACAGGGACCGAGGTGAACACTGAAGCTTTCTTT. It is translated as CASSQTGTEVNTEAFF. The chain uses TRBV28 and TRBJ1-1, with 7 bases identical to TRBD1. This CDR3 has 16 amino acids. Trimming took 6 bases from V and 0 from J; bases not matched to a gene: 10. Germline CDR1 is MDHEN and CDR2 is SYDVKM.

This CDR3 reads CASSLLAGGHETQYF. The CDR3 region has the DNA TGTGCCAGCAGTTTATTAGCGGGGGGGCACGAGACCCAGTACTTC. This chain connects TRBV28 to TRBJ2-5, with 11 bases aligning to TRBD2. Trimming at V came to 1 base and at J to 5 bases, leaving 3 bases not matched to a gene. This CDR3 is 15 amino acids long. Germline loops: CDR1 MDHEN, CDR2 SYDVKM.

The chain couples TRBV7-3 to TRBJ2-3; 14 nucleotides match TRBD2. The germline V gene encodes CDR1 SGHTA and CDR2 FQGTGA. V trimming: 4 bases; J trimming: 6 bases; junction bases outside the gene matches: 6. The CDR3 runs to 16 residues. The CDR3 nucleotides are TGTGCCAGCAGCTCCTTCGGGACTAGCGGGAGCGATACGCAGTATTTT. This gives the protein CASSSFGTSGSDTQYF.

This rearrangement joins TRBV27 to TRBJ2-5; the D is unclear. Trimming cost V 4 bases and J 5 bases, with 23 bases left between them. CDR1 is MNHEY, CDR2 SMNVEV, per germline (reference sequence). The CDR3 covers 17 residues. CDR3 bases: TGTGCCAGCAGTTCACCTAACCCGGGTTCCCAGTGGGAGACCCAGTACTTC. This codes for CASSSPNPGSQWETQYF.

This clone was picked up a small number of times. The chain uses TRBV28 and TRBJ1-2, with TRBD1 identical over 7 bases. Per the germline V gene, CDR1 is MDHEN and CDR2 is SYDVKM. CDR3 length: 11 residues. V was clipped by 8 bases and J by 7 bases; unmatched bases: 4. The CDR3 is CASAEGAGYTF. CDR3 nucleotide sequence: TGTGCCAGCGCGGAGGGGGCTGGCTACACCTTC.

This rearrangement joins TRBV4-1 to TRBJ2-3; 7 nucleotides agree with TRBD2. Germline lookup yields CDR1 MGHRA and CDR2 YSYEKL. The CDR3 totals 14 residues. V shed 4 bases and J 1 base; nucleotides not matched to a gene: 2. The CDR3 reads CASSPGGRTDTQYF. The CDR3 DNA sequence: TGCGCCAGCAGCCCGGGGGGTCGCACAGATACGCAGTATTTT.

In its sample, this clone was seen a few times. The chain employs TRBV6-1 and TRBJ2-1; 8 bases align to TRBD2. V lost 4 bases to trimming and J lost 8 bases; unmatched junction nucleotides: 4. CDR1 and CDR2 (germline): MNHNS, SASEGT. The CDR3 runs to 13 residues. CDR3 loop: CASSAHGGDEQFF. DNA for the CDR3: TGTGCCAGCAGTGCCCACGGGGGGGATGAGCAGTTCTTC.

CDR3 sequence reads: CASSYPGQGFDEQFF. CDR3 DNA: TGTGCCAGCAGTTACCCGGGACAGGGTTTTGACGAGCAGTTCTTC. The chain joins TRBV6-6 to TRBJ2-1, with 9 nucleotides matching TRBD1. Per the germline V gene, CDR1 is MNHNY and CDR2 is SVGAGI (reference sequence). The CDR3 sequence is 15 residues long. V shed 2 bases and J 10 bases; nucleotides not matched to a gene: 9.

The V gene is TRBV13, the J gene TRBJ1-1, with D unclear. This CDR3 comprises 14 residues. Germline-derived CDR1 and CDR2 are PRHDT and FYEKMQ (reference sequence). The ends were cut back, 0 bases at V and 2 bases at J, with 7 bases in the middle. Here the CDR3 reads CASSLGPVNTEAFF. DNA for the CDR3: TGTGCCAGCAGCTTAGGTCCGGTTAACACTGAAGCTTTCTTT. Full variable domain (outside the CDR3, taken from reference TRBV13 and TRBJ1-1): AAGVIQSPRHLIKEKRETATLKCYPIPRHDTVYWYQQGPGQDPQFLISFYEKMQSDKGSIPDRFSAQQFSDYHSELNMSSLELGDSALYFCASSLGPVNTEAFFGQGTRLTVV.

The chain recombines TRBV30 with TRBJ2-1, with TRBD1 matching over 7 bases. Germline V lookup: CDR1 GTSNPN, CDR2 SVGIG (reference sequence). Unmatched junction bases numbered 13, after V lost 5 bases and J lost 15 bases. This CDR3 region has 12 residues. CDR3: CAWGTETRRRFF. The CDR3 nucleotides are TGTGCCTGGGGGACAGAAACTAGACGTCGGTTCTTC.

This rearrangement joins TRBV28 to TRBJ2-7; maybe TRBD2 (5 bases). Per the germline V gene, CDR1 is MDHEN and CDR2 is SYDVKM. The CDR3 extends over 13 amino acids. The V and J ends lost 5 bases and 7 bases respectively, with 15 bases between them. CDR3 loop: CASSPGETSEQYF. The CDR3 region has the DNA TGTGCCAGCAGTCCCGGGGAGACGTCGGAGCAGTACTTC.